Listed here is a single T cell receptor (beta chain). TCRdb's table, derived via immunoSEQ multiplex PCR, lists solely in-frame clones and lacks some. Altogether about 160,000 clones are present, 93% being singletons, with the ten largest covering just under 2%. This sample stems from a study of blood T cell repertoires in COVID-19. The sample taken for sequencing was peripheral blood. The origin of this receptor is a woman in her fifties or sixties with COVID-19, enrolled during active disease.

This CDR3 reads CASSIASTGEAGLNTEAFF. DNA for the CDR3: TGTGCCAGTAGTATAGCCTCCACGGGGGAGGCAGGTTTGAACACTGAAGCTTTCTTT. This chain connects TRBV19 to TRBJ1-1, with D possibly TRBD1 on 5 matching bases. In germline, CDR1 is LNHDA, CDR2 SQIVND (reference sequence). This CDR3 is built from 19 residues. V lost 1 base and J 0 bases, leaving 21 bases between the germline ends.